This TCR beta chain was captured in a study of cytomegalovirus exposure and HLA in healthy donors. Germline-derived CDR1 and CDR2 are SGHTA and FQGTGA. The trim removed 4 bases at V and 9 bases at J, leaving 8 bases unmatched. The CDR3 spans 16 residues. Comments on this clone: The antigen remains undetermined.

Study-wide points: TCR beta V- and J-gene trimming was later associated with a missense DCLRE1C variant. Across donors, most TCRs were seen rarely, yet some public ones were widespread. Previously analyzed data showed that most TCR beta V segments were productive at a frequency of about 87% or about 30%.

The primer mix had 60 Vbeta and 13 Jbeta primers. Per the original data handling: In a later analysis, roughly 86 million unique TCR beta chains included roughly 11 million shared by two or more donors. TCRdb's table, derived via immunoSEQ multiplex PCR, lists solely in-frame clones and lacks some. V and J calls and clone size follow that table, whereas D and trimming were derived from the DNA. Of 150,000 to 200,000 clones listed, roughly 80% were seen once; the top ten hold approximately 1.4%. The sequence was collected from a woman between 50 and 59 years old in good health and CMV-seronegative. The sample taken for sequencing was PBMCs. This sequence joins TRBV7-3 and TRBJ2-1; 14 bases fit TRBD2. CDR3 region: CASSSGTSGGGVEQFF. As DNA, the CDR3 is TGTGCCAGCAGCTCGGGGACTAGCGGGGGTGGGGTTGAGCAGTTCTTC.